This T cell receptor beta chain was found in a study of blood T cell repertoires in COVID-19. As for the study in general: T cells, B-cell-depleted T cells, or PBMCs provided the cDNA or gDNA that served as material.

Assay: immunoSEQ multiplex PCR; the TCRdb copy retains only in-frame clones and omits some. This sample carries about 90,000 clones, about 89% of them seen once, and the ten largest clones take 15% to 20%. The germline CDR1 and CDR2 sequences are LNHNV and YYDKDF (reference sequence). The J segment lost 2 bases and the V segment lost 2 bases, leaving 5 bases of the junction unmatched. The CDR3 is 17 amino acids. The sample consisted of peripheral blood. This clonotype was sampled from a human donor in a cohort sampled during active COVID-19. The rearrangement uses TRBV15 and TRBJ2-5, with TRBD2 identical over 13 bases. Written as DNA, the CDR3 is TGTGCCACCAGCAGACCGGGACTAGCGGGGAGGCAAGAGACCCAGTACTTC. It encodes CATSRPGLAGRQETQYF.